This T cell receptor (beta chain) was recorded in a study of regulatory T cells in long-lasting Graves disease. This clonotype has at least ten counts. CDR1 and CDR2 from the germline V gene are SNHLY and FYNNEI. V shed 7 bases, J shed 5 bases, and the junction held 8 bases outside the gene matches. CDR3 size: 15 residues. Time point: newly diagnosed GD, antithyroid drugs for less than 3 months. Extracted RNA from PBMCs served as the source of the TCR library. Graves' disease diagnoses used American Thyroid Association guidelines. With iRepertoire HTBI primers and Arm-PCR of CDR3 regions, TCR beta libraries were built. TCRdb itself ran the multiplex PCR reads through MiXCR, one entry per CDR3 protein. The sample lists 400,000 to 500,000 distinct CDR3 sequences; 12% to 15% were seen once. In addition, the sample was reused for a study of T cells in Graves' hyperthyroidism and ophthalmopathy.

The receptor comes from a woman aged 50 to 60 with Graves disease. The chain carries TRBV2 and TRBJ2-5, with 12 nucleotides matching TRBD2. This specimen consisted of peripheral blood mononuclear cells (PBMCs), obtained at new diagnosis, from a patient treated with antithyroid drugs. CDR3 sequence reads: CASKLAGGAVETQYF. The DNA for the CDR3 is TGTGCCAGCAAACTAGCGGGAGGTGCCGTTGAGACCCAGTACTTC.